These 14 T cell receptor beta chains originate from one sample sequenced in a study of blood T cell repertoires in COVID-19. Repertoires were generated with immunoSEQ multiplex PCR, while TCRdb's copy carries only in-frame clones and drops some. The data show 190,000 or so clones, with about nine tenths seen just once and approximately 7% held by the top ten. Sequenced material: peripheral blood. The receptors come from a man aged 40-49 years with acute or convalescent COVID-19.

The chain joins TRBV15 to TRBJ2-7; 10 bases are a match to TRBD1. V was pared by 0 bases and J by 3 bases, with 8 bases of the junction left unmatched. The CDR3 extends over 17 amino acids. CDR1 is LNHNV, CDR2 YYDKDF, per germline (reference sequence). CDR3 sequence reads: CATSRDGGDRGFYEQYF. DNA for the CDR3: TGTGCCACCAGCAGAGATGGGGGGGACAGGGGTTTCTACGAGCAGTACTTC.

This CDR3 is CASSYPSGGYQETQYF. DNA of the CDR3: TGCGCCAGCAGCTACCCTAGCGGGGGATACCAAGAGACCCAGTACTTC. The V call is TRBV5-1, the J call TRBJ2-5; TRBD2 matches 10 bases. The V gene's germline CDR1 is SGHRS and CDR2 YFSETQ. V lost 3 bases to trimming and J lost 0 bases; unmatched junction nucleotides: 5. CDR3 length: 16 residues.

The gene calls are TRBV5-1 and TRBJ2-1; no definite D call. This CDR3 is built from 12 residues. Germline V lookup: CDR1 SGHRS, CDR2 YFSETQ. Trimming left V 0 bases short and J 7 bases short, with 5 bases between. For the CDR3, the DNA is TGCGCCAGCAGCTTGGATAGAAATGAGCAGTTCTTC. Its translation: CASSLDRNEQFF.

The chain combines TRBV6-4 with TRBJ1-1; weak D call: TRBD1 (6 bases). Trimming left V 7 bases short and J 3 bases short, with 15 bases between. The germline V gene encodes CDR1 MRHNA and CDR2 SNTAGT. This CDR3 spans 14 amino acids. The CDR3 spells CASKRGTTDTEAFF. CDR3 nucleotide sequence: TGTGCCAGCAAGAGGGGGACCACGGACACTGAAGCTTTCTTT.

The V call is TRBV10-3, the J call TRBJ2-2; 9 positions match TRBD2. The CDR3 sequence is 16 residues long. V lost 7 bases and J lost 3; bases outside the gene matches: 9. The germline CDR1 and CDR2 sequences are ENHRY and SYGVKD. The chain's CDR3 is CAIKNSGGPDTGELFF. CDR3 sequence (DNA): TGTGCCATCAAGAATAGCGGGGGCCCGGACACCGGGGAGCTGTTTTTT.

The chain recombines TRBV7-8 with TRBJ2-3, with 11 nucleotides matching TRBD2. Trimming cost V 0 bases and J 2 bases; bases outside gene matches: 7. This CDR3 has 18 residues. Germline values: CDR1 SGHVS, CDR2 FQNEAQ. CDR3 region: CASSLAQLAGVSTDTQYF. CDR3 DNA: TGTGCCAGCAGCTTAGCCCAACTAGCGGGGGTGTCCACAGATACGCAGTATTTT.

This chain connects TRBV11-3 to TRBJ1-3; possible D gene TRBD1, 5 bases. The CDR3 totals 15 residues. Deletions cut 2 bases from V and 2 bases from J, with 10 bases between. Looked up from germline, CDR1 is SGHNT and CDR2 is YENEEA. The CDR3, as DNA: TGTGCCAGCAGCTTACAGGGATCAACTGGAAACACCATATATTTT. This sequence encodes CASSLQGSTGNTIYF.

J is TRBJ1-1 and V is TRBV19; D may be TRBD1 (6 bases). The CDR3 spans 13 residues. Germline V gene data show CDR1 as LNHDA and CDR2 as SQIVND (reference sequence). Trimming stripped 3 bases from V and 4 bases from J, with 9 bases between. CDR3 in DNA: TGTGCCAGTAGTATGGGAGGGGGCACTGAAGCTTTCTTT. Its translation is CASSMGGGTEAFF.

The genes are TRBV6-1 and TRBJ1-4, with D unclear. Germline V gene lookup returns CDR1 MNHNS and CDR2 SASEGT. V lost 1 base to trimming and J lost 11 bases, with 11 bases between them. The CDR3 sequence is 13 residues long. The CDR3 DNA reads as TGTGCCAGCAGTGAAGTTCCCGGGGAGAAACTGTTTTTT. Its translation is CASSEVPGEKLFF.

This chain connects TRBV6-1 to TRBJ1-5, with TRBD1 as a possible D gene (5 bases). CDR1 is MNHNS and CDR2 is SASEGT in the germline V gene. V gave up 2 bases and J gave up 0 bases, with 8 bases separating them. The CDR3 is 15 amino acids. CDR3 in DNA: TGTGCCAGCAGTGAATCGGGGGTTAGCAATCAGCCCCAGCATTTT. It translates to CASSESGVSNQPQHF.

V and J are TRBV5-1 and TRBJ2-5; D remains ambiguous. Deletions cut 0 bases from V and 1 base from J, with 7 bases between. Per germline, CDR1 SGHRS and CDR2 YFSETQ. The CDR3 sequence is 14 residues long. The CDR3 loop reads CASSLATIQETQYF. CDR3 nucleotide sequence: TGCGCCAGCAGCTTGGCCACAATCCAAGAGACCCAGTACTTC.

V usage is TRBV28 and J usage is TRBJ2-1; 10 bases are shared with TRBD2. CDR1 is MDHEN and CDR2 is SYDVKM in the germline V gene. V gave up 5 bases and J gave up 2 bases; unmatched junction bases: 6. CDR3 size: 16 residues. CDR3 amino acids: CASSPPLAGAYNEQFF. The CDR3 region has the DNA TGTGCCAGCAGTCCCCCTCTAGCGGGGGCCTACAATGAGCAGTTCTTC.

To note about this clone: Other DNA variants within this sample encode the same CDR3. As DNA, the CDR3 is TGTGCCAGCAGCGTAGTATTGAACACTGAAGCTTTCTTT. It is translated as CASSVVLNTEAFF. V gene TRBV9 combines with J gene TRBJ1-1; D ambiguous. Germline lookup yields CDR1 SGDLS and CDR2 YYNGEE. The V end lost 0 bases, the J end lost 0 bases, and 3 bases lay between the germline ends. The length of the CDR3 is 13 residues.

This chain links TRBV10-2 with TRBJ1-1; 7 bases fit TRBD1. Germline-derived CDR1 and CDR2 are WSHSY and SAAADI. The CDR3 runs to 17 residues. The ends lost 6 bases at V and 4 bases at J; junction bases unmatched: 17. CDR3 in amino acids: CASRFDRVSWDTTEAFF. In nucleotides, the CDR3 is TGCGCCAGCAGATTTGACAGGGTTAGTTGGGATACCACTGAAGCTTTCTTT.